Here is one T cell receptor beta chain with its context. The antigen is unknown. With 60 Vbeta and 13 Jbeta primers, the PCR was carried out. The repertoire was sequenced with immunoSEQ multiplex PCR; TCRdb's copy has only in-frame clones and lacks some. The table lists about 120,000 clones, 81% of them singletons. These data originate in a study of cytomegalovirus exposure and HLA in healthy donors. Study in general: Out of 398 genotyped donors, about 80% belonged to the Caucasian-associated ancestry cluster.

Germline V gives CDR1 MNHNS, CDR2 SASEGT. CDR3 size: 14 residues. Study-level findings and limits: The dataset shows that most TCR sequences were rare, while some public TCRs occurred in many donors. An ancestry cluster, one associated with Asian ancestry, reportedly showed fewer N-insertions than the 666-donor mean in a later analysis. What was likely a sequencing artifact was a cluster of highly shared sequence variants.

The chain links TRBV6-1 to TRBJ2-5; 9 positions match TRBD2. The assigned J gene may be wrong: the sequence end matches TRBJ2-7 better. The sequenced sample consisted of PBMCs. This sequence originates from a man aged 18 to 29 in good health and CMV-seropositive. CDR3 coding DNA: TGTGCCAGCAGTCCGGGACTAGCTTCACACGAGCAGTACTTC. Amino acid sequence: CASSPGLASHEQYF.